This T cell receptor (beta chain) was found in a study of T cells in Graves' hyperthyroidism and ophthalmopathy. Amplified regions were TCR beta CDR3 sequences from RNA transcripts. The TCR CDR3 was amplified in a first-round RT-PCR using the HTBI primer set. TCRdb used MiXCR to reprocess the multiplex PCR reads, holding one entry per CDR3 protein. The sample shows hundreds of thousands of distinct CDR3 sequences, roughly 15% of them seen only once. The germline V gene has CDR1 SEHNR and CDR2 FQNEAQ (reference sequence). CDR3 size: 14 residues. The V gene lost 5 bases and the J gene lost 4 bases, with 14 bases spanning the gap. Stable disease denoted Graves' hyperthyroidism without ophthalmopathy progression within 18 months. Aged 18 to 65, the patients had hyperthyroidism that was newly diagnosed and had lasted under 2 months. Not enrolled were patients with uncontrolled infection, other autoimmune disease, pregnancy or lactation.

This clonotype has ten or more counts. The chain recombines TRBV7-9 with TRBJ1-1, with D possibly matching TRBD1 (5 bases). Sequences were obtained from blood. This clonotype was sampled from a woman between 18 and 29 years old with Graves' hyperthyroidism. The chain's CDR3 is CASSPPWRGTEAFF. Written as DNA, the CDR3 is TGTGCCAGCAGCCCCCCGTGGAGGGGCACTGAAGCTTTCTTT.